This T cell receptor beta chain was recorded in a study of T-cell memory formation after mild COVID-19. On the study more broadly: Clusters of TCRs were largely donor specific. Overall study results and limits: CD4/CD8 balance characterized clones contracting day 15 to 85, and CD4+ skew characterized later expanders. Second-wave clones peaking on day 37 lacked confirmed SARS-CoV-2 specificity.

The germline V gene has CDR1 DFQATT and CDR2 SNEGSKA (reference sequence). Trimming cost V 0 bases and J 2 bases, with 12 bases left between them. The CDR3 runs to 15 residues. Employing constant-segment primers, 5'RACE generated TCR alpha and TCR beta cDNA libraries bearing sample barcodes and UMIs. Each CDR3 protein gets one entry after TCRdb re-called the 5' RACE reads with MiXCR. Counted here are 85,000 to 130,000 distinct CDR3 sequences, roughly 10% occurring once; the ten biggest clones make up approximately 39%. The table lists this clonotype with many counts. The target antigen is unknown. The sequence derives from a man aged 18-30 years who had mild COVID-19 (a few samples of this study predate the infection). Cell type and time point are not known. J is TRBJ2-3 and V is TRBV20-1; TRBD2 is a possible D gene (7 bases). The specimen sequenced was PBMCs or a T cell subset sorted from them (not recorded which). Written as DNA, the CDR3 is TGCAGTGCTAGAGATCGGCGGGGGCTCACAGATACGCAGTATTTT. Translated, it gives CSARDRRGLTDTQYF.